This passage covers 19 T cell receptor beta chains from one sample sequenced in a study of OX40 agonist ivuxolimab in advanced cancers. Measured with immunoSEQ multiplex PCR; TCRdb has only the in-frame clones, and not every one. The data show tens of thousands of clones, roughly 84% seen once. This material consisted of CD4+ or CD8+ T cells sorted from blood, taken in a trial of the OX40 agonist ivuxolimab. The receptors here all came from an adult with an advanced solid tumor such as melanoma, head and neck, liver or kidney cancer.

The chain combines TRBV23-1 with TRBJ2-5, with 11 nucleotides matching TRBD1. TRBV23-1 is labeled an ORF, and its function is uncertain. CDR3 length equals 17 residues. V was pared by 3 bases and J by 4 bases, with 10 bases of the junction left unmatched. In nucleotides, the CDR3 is TGCGCCAGCAGTCACAAATGCCGGGACAGGGGGGCAGAGACCCAGTACTTC. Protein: CASSHKCRDRGAETQYF.

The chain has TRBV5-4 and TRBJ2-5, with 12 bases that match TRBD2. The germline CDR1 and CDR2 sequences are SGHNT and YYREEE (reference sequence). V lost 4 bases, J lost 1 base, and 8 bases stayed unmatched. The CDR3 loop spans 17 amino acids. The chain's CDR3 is CASSQGASGGAQETQYF. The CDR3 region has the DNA TGTGCCAGCAGCCAAGGTGCTAGCGGGGGGGCCCAAGAGACCCAGTACTTC.

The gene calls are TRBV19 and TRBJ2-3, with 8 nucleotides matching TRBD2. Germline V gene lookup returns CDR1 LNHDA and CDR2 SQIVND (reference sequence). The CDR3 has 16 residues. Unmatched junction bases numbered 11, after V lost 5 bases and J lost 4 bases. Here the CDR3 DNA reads TGTGCCAGTAGTTCTCGAGCGGGGGTGGTGTCAGATACGCAGTATTTT. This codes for CASSSRAGVVSDTQYF.

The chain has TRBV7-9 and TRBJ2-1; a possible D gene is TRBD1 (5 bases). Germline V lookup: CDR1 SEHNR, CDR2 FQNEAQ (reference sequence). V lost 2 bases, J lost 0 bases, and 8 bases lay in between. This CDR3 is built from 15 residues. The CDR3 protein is CASSLRQGSYNEQFF. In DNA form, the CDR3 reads TGTGCCAGCAGCTTACGGCAGGGCTCCTACAATGAGCAGTTCTTC.

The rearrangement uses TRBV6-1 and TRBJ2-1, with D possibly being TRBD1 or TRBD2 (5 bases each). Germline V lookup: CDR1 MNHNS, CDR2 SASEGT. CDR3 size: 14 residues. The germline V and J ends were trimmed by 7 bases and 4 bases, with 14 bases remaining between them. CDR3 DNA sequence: TGTGCCAGCACCATGGGGGTGGATTACAATGAGCAGTTCTTC. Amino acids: CASTMGVDYNEQFF.

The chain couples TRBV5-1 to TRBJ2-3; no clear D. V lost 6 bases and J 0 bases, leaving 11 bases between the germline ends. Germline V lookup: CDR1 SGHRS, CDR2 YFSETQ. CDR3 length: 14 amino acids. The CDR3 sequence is CASKIELSTDTQYF. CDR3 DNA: TGCGCCAGCAAGATAGAGTTAAGCACAGATACGCAGTATTTT.

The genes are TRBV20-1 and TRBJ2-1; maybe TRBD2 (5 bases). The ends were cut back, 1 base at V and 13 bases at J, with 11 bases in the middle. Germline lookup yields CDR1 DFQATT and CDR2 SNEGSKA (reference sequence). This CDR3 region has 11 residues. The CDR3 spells CSARGPEGQFF. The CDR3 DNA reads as TGCAGTGCTAGAGGGCCAGAGGGACAGTTCTTC.

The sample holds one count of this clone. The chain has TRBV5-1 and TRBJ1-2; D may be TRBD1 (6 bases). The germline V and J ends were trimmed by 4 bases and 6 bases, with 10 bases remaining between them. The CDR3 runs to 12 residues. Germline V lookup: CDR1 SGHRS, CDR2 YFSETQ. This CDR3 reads CASSEDSHGYTF. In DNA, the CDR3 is TGCGCCAGCAGCGAGGACAGCCATGGCTACACCTTC.

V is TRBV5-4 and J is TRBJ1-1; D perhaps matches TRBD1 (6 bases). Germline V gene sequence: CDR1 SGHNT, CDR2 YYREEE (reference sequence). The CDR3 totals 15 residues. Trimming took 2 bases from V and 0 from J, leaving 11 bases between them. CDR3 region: CASSFPGAMNTEAFF. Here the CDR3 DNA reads TGTGCCAGCAGCTTCCCGGGGGCGATGAACACTGAAGCTTTCTTT.

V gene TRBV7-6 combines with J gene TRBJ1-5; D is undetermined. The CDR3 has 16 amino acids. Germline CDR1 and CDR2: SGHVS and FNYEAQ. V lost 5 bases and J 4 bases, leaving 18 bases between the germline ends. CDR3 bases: TGTGCCAGCAGCCCCTTTAACAGAGAACTAAATCAGCCCCAGCATTTT. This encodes CASSPFNRELNQPQHF. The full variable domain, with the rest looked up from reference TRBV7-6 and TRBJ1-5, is GAGVSQSPRYKVTKRGQDVALRCDPISGHVSLYWYRQALGQGPEFLTYFNYEAQQDKSGLPNDRFSAERPEGSISTLTIQRTEQRDSAMYRCASSPFNRELNQPQHFGDGTRLSIL.

CDR3 DNA: TGTGCCAGCACTGGACAGCCACTATATGGCTACACCTTC. The encoded protein is CASTGQPLYGYTF. The chain employs TRBV2 and TRBJ1-2; a possible D gene is TRBD1 (6 bases). This CDR3 has 13 residues. Trimming stripped 7 bases from V and 5 bases from J, with 14 bases between. Germline-derived CDR1 and CDR2 are SNHLY and FYNNEI.

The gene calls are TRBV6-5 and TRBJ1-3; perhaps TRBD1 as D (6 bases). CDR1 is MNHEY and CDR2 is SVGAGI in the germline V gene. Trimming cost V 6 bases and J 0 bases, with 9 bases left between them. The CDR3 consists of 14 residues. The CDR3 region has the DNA TGTGCCAGCAGCAGGGGACACTCTGGAAACACCATATATTTT. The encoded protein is CASSRGHSGNTIYF.

CDR3 loop: CASSARSDDTIYF. The CDR3 DNA is TGTGCCAGCAGCGCCAGATCTGATGACACCATATATTTT. The V gene is TRBV9, the J gene TRBJ1-3; D not certain. The CDR3 runs 13 residues. Germline-derived CDR1 and CDR2 are SGDLS and YYNGEE. Trimming cost V 3 bases and J 8 bases, with 12 bases left between them. The whole variable domain, filled in from reference TRBV9 and TRBJ1-3, reads DSGVTQTPKHLITATGQRVTLRCSPRSGDLSVYWYQQSLDQGLQFLIQYYNGEERAKGNILERFSAQQFPDLHSELNLSSLELGDSALYFCASSARSDDTIYFGEGSWLTVV.

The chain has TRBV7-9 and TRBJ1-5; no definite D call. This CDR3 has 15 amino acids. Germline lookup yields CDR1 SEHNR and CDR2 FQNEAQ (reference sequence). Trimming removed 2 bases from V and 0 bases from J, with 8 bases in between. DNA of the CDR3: TGTGCCAGCAGCTTAATGGGGAATAGCAATCAGCCCCAGCATTTT. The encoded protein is CASSLMGNSNQPQHF.

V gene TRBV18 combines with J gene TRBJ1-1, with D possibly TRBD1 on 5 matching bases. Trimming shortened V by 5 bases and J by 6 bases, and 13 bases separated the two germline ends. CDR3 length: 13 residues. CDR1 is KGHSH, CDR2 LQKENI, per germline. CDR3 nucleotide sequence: TGTGCCAGCTCATCTGCCCCGGGGGCTGAAGCTTTCTTT. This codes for CASSSAPGAEAFF.

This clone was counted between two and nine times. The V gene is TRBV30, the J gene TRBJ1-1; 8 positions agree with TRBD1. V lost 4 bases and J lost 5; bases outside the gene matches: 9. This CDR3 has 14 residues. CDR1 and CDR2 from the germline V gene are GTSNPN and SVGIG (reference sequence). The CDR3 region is CAWKTLTGETEAFF. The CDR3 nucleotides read TGTGCCTGGAAAACTCTGACAGGGGAAACTGAAGCTTTCTTT.

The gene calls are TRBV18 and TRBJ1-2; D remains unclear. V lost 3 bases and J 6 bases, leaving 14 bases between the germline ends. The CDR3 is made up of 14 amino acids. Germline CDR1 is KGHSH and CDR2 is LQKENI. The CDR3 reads CASSPPATKNGYTF. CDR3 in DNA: TGTGCCAGCTCACCCCCTGCCACTAAGAATGGCTACACCTTC.

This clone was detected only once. The DNA of the CDR3 is TGTGCCAGCAGTTCGGGGCCGGGTTACGAGCAGTACGTC. It specifies CASSSGPGYEQYV. This chain joins TRBV11-2 and TRBJ2-7; D might be TRBD1 or TRBD2, each matching 5 bases. Trimming cost V 6 bases and J 4 bases, with 13 bases left between them. This CDR3 comprises 13 residues. Germline values: CDR1 SGHAT, CDR2 FQNNGV.

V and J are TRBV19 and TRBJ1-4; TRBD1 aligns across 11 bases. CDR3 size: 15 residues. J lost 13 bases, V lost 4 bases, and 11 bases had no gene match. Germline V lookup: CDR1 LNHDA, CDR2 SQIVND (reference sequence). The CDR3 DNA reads TGTGCCAGTAGTACAAACACCGGGACAGGGGGAAGACTGTTTTTT. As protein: CASSTNTGTGGRLFF.